One sample yielded the 18 T cell receptor beta chains listed below, sequenced in a study of OX40 agonist ivuxolimab in advanced cancers. Clones were read by immunoSEQ multiplex PCR, and TCRdb kept only the in-frame ones, dropping some. This sample yields 90,000 to 100,000 clones, of which roughly nine tenths are seen a single time; 2% to 3% belongs to the top ten. The sample in question was CD4+ or CD8+ T cells sorted from blood, obtained in a trial of the OX40 agonist ivuxolimab. The source is an adult with an advanced solid tumor such as melanoma, head and neck, liver or kidney cancer.

The chain recombines TRBV11-2 with TRBJ2-5, with D perhaps matching TRBD1 (6 bases). CDR1 and CDR2 (germline): SGHAT, FQNNGV. There are 15 residues in the CDR3. With 0 bases removed from V and 9 bases from J, the gap between germline ends came to 17 bases. The CDR3 here is CASSLDGGQSGAQYF. The CDR3 region has the DNA TGTGCCAGCAGCTTAGATGGCGGACAGTCCGGGGCCCAGTACTTC.

The J gene is TRBJ2-1, the V gene TRBV6-4; a possible D gene is TRBD2 (5 bases). Trimming removed 9 bases from V and 5 bases from J, with 17 bases in between. The CDR3 spans 14 residues. CDR1 MRHNA and CDR2 SNTAGT come from the germline V gene. This CDR3 reads CASFGGRQDNEQFF. In DNA form, the CDR3 reads TGTGCCAGTTTTGGAGGACGGCAGGACAATGAGCAGTTCTTC.

The chain has TRBV6-6 and TRBJ1-3; D might be TRBD1 (6 bases). The ends were cut back, 0 bases at V and 1 base at J, with 10 bases in the middle. Germline CDR1 and CDR2: MNHNY and SVGAGI (reference sequence). This CDR3 contains 16 residues. CDR3 DNA sequence: TGTGCCAGCAGTTACTCTTTTACAGGGTCTGGAAACACCATATATTTT. It codes for CASSYSFTGSGNTIYF.

The rearrangement uses TRBV5-1 and TRBJ2-7; TRBD1 aligns across 7 bases. The CDR3 has 15 amino acids. Germline CDR1 SGHRS, CDR2 YFSETQ. V dropped 5 bases and J dropped 7; count of bases not matched to a gene: 15. In DNA form, the CDR3 reads TGCGCCAGCAGTAGGTGGGGGACAGCCGACCAGGAGCAGTACTTC. Its translation is CASSRWGTADQEQYF.

The rearrangement joins TRBV18 to TRBJ1-2; TRBD1 agrees at 7 bases. This CDR3 comprises 16 residues. Germline CDR1 reads KGHSH; CDR2 reads LQKENI. J gave up 6 bases and V 2 bases, and 12 bases lay outside the gene matches. CDR3 protein: CASSPLGQASANGYTF. CDR3 sequence (DNA): TGTGCCAGCTCACCATTAGGACAGGCTTCTGCCAATGGCTACACCTTC.

This chain connects TRBV9 to TRBJ2-5; TRBD2 matches 8 bases. Per germline, CDR1 SGDLS and CDR2 YYNGEE. After removal of 0 bases from V and 3 bases from J, the junction contained 10 bases not matched to a gene. The CDR3 runs 17 residues. The CDR3 region is CASSVGTSGRGEETQYF. CDR3 nucleotide sequence: TGTGCCAGCAGCGTAGGGACAAGCGGGAGAGGGGAAGAGACCCAGTACTTC.

The chain combines TRBV6-5 with TRBJ1-1; 7 bases fit TRBD1. The germline CDR1 and CDR2 sequences are MNHEY and SVGAGI. The CDR3 is made up of 12 amino acids. The ends lost 11 bases at V and 4 bases at J; junction bases unmatched: 7. The CDR3 is CASSTGFTEAFF. DNA of the CDR3: TGTGCCTCATCGACAGGGTTCACTGAAGCTTTCTTT.

This clone was counted only a few times. The rearrangement links TRBV6-6 to TRBJ1-1, with unresolved D. This CDR3 spans 12 amino acids. The germline V gene has CDR1 MNHNY and CDR2 SVGAGI (reference sequence). V lost 6 bases, J lost 0 bases, and 5 bases lay in between. For the CDR3, the DNA is TGTGCCAGCAGCAGAATGAACACTGAAGCTTTCTTT. This translates into CASSRMNTEAFF.

The chain is built from TRBV5-1 and TRBJ1-2; D uncertain. This CDR3 contains 13 residues. The germline CDR1 and CDR2 sequences are SGHRS and YFSETQ. Trimming removed 1 base from V and 0 bases from J, with 4 bases in between. The CDR3 here is CASSLTSNYGYTF. CDR3 DNA: TGCGCCAGCAGCTTGACATCTAACTATGGCTACACCTTC.

This rearrangement joins TRBV7-2 to TRBJ1-1; no clear D. CDR3 size: 15 residues. Germline values: CDR1 SGHTA, CDR2 FQGNSA. V lost 2 bases and J lost 0, with 10 bases in between. The DNA for the CDR3 is TGTGCCAGCAGCTTACAGTGGGGAATGAACACTGAAGCTTTCTTT. This encodes CASSLQWGMNTEAFF.

The CDR3 nucleotides are TGTGCCAGCACGCCAAGGACTAGCGGCTACGAGCAGTACTTC. Amino acids: CASTPRTSGYEQYF. The V and J genes are TRBV2 and TRBJ2-7, with 10 bases aligning to TRBD2. The germline gives CDR1 SNHLY, CDR2 FYNNEI. The CDR3 totals 14 residues. J gave up 3 bases and V 7 bases, and 6 bases lay outside the gene matches.

The genes are TRBV5-1 and TRBJ2-7, with D maybe TRBD2 (5 bases). The CDR3 length is 14 residues. The V gene lost 2 bases and the J gene lost 6 bases, with 15 bases spanning the gap. Germline CDR1 reads SGHRS; CDR2 reads YFSETQ. Here the CDR3 DNA reads TGCGCCAGCAGCTTTCTTTCCGGGGAGCGCGAGCAGTACTTC. As protein: CASSFLSGEREQYF.

This clone was observed a handful of times. This chain joins TRBV6-5 and TRBJ2-2; D ambiguous. CDR1 is MNHEY and CDR2 is SVGAGI in the germline V gene. The CDR3 consists of 15 residues. With 7 bases removed from V and 0 bases from J, the gap between germline ends came to 12 bases. CDR3 residues: CASTSLTANTGELFF. The DNA for the CDR3 is TGTGCCAGCACCTCCCTTACCGCGAACACCGGGGAGCTGTTTTTT.

The CDR3 DNA follows: TGCGCCAGCAGCCGAGGTCCGCTGAGCTCTGGGGCCAACGTCCTGACTTTC. Encoded protein: CASSRGPLSSGANVLTF. The V and J genes are TRBV4-3 and TRBJ2-6; D gene unclear. CDR3 length: 17 amino acids. Germline V gene lookup returns CDR1 LGHNA and CDR2 YSLEER. Deletions cut 4 bases from V and 0 bases from J, with 13 bases between.

CDR3 amino acids: CASSILSSGSTGELFF. The CDR3 nucleotides are TGCGCCAGCAGCATACTTTCTAGCGGTTCCACCGGGGAGCTGTTTTTT. The chain combines TRBV5-1 with TRBJ2-2; 7 nucleotides align to TRBD2. V trimming: 4 bases; J trimming: 4 bases; junction bases outside the gene matches: 10. CDR1 is SGHRS, CDR2 YFSETQ, per germline. The CDR3 contains 16 residues. The full variable domain, completed using reference TRBV5-1 and TRBJ2-2, is KAGVTQTPRYLIKTRGQQVTLSCSPISGHRSVSWYQQTPGQGLQFLFEYFSETQRNKGNFPGRFSGRQFSNSRSEMNVSTLELGDSALYLCASSILSSGSTGELFFGEGSRLTVL.

V is TRBV19 and J is TRBJ2-5; TRBD2 matches 7 bases. Germline CDR1 is LNHDA and CDR2 is SQIVND (reference sequence). The CDR3 is made up of 16 amino acids. V shed 3 bases, J shed 5 bases, and the junction held 12 bases outside the gene matches. The CDR3 is CASSMSGTTGRETQYF. Written as DNA, the CDR3 is TGTGCCAGTAGTATGTCGGGGACTACGGGCAGGGAGACCCAGTACTTC. Filled out from reference TRBV19 and TRBJ2-5, the complete variable domain reads DGGITQSPKYLFRKEGQNVTLSCEQNLNHDAMYWYRQDPGQGLRLIYYSQIVNDFQKGDIAEGYSVSREKKESFPLTVTSAQKNPTAFYLCASSMSGTTGRETQYFGPGTRLLVL.

This chain joins TRBV28 and TRBJ1-2, with no clear D. The CDR3 sequence is 12 residues long. Between the trimmed V and J ends, which lost 3 bases and 4 bases, there was a span of 6 bases. The V gene's germline CDR1 is MDHEN and CDR2 SYDVKM. CDR3 in DNA: TGTGCCAGCAGTTTGGGCAGCTATGGCTACACCTTC. It yields the protein CASSLGSYGYTF.

This chain links TRBV14 with TRBJ2-5, with TRBD1 as a possible D gene (6 bases). The germline CDR1 and CDR2 sequences are SGHDN and FVKESK. V gave up 2 bases and J gave up 13 bases, with 17 bases separating them. This CDR3 spans 13 amino acids. This CDR3 is CASSQLPQGRWYF. The CDR3 DNA is TGTGCCAGCAGCCAATTGCCACAGGGTCGTTGGTACTTC. Combining the CDR3 with reference TRBV14 and TRBJ2-5 gives the whole variable domain EAGVTQFPSHSVIEKGQTVTLRCDPISGHDNLYWYRRVMGKEIKFLLHFVKESKQDESGMPNNRFLAERTGGTYSTLKVQPAELEDSGVYFCASSQLPQGRWYFGPGTRLLVL.